The sequence of this TCR beta chain was determined in a study of control samples from healthy donors and cancer patients. Profiled with immunoSEQ multiplex PCR; TCRdb holds only in-frame clones, not every one. The sample records about 190,000 clones, approximately 95% being singletons. Sequencing was done on a sample of blood. The clonotype was recovered from a man aged 18 to 30 in good health.

CDR3 in amino acids: CASSPGADTQYF. CDR3 nucleotides: TGTGCCAGCTCACCAGGAGCAGATACGCAGTATTTT. The rearrangement uses TRBV18 and TRBJ2-3; D remains unclear. V lost 2 bases to trimming and J lost 4 bases, with 4 bases between them. Germline values: CDR1 KGHSH, CDR2 LQKENI. The CDR3 has 12 amino acids.